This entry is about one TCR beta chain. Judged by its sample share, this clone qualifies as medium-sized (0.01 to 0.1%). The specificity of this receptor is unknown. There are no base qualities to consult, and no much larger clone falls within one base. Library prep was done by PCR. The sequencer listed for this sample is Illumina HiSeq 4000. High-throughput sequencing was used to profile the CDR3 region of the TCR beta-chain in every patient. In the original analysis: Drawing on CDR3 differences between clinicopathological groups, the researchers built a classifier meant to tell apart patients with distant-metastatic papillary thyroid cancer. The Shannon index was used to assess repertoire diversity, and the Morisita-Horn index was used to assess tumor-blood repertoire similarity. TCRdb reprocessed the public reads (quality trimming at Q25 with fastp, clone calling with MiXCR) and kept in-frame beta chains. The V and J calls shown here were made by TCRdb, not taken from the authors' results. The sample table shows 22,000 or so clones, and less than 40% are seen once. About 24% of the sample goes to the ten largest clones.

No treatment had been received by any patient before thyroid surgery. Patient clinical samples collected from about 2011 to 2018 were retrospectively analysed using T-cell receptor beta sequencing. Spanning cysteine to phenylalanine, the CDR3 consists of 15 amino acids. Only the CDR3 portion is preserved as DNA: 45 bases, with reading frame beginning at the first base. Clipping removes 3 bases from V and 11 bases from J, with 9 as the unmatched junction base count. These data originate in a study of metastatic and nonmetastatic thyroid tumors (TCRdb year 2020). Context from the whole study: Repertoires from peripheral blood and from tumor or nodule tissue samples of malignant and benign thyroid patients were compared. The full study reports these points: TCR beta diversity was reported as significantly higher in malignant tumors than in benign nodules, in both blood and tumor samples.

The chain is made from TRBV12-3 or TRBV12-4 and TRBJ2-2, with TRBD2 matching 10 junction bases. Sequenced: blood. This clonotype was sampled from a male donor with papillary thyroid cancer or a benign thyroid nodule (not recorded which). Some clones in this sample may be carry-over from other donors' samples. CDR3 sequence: CASSLGASGSGELFF. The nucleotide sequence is TGTGCCAGCAGTTTGGGGGCTAGCGGGAGTGGAGAGCTGTTTTTT.